Each of the 25 T cell receptor beta chains below was sequenced from the same sample in a study of blood T cell repertoires in COVID-19. Assay used: immunoSEQ multiplex PCR; TCRdb lists only in-frame clones, some missing. The sample includes over 250,000 clones, 82% of them seen just once. The sequencing sample was made of PBMCs or T cells enriched from blood (not recorded which). The receptor set was obtained from a man aged 40-50 years who had been exposed to COVID-19.

This chain uses TRBV14 with TRBJ1-1; 7 positions match TRBD1. The V gene's germline CDR1 is SGHDN and CDR2 FVKESK. There are 12 residues in the CDR3. J was trimmed by 6 bases and V by 5 bases; bases with no gene match: 3. DNA for the CDR3: TGTGCCAGCAGCTGGGGACAGTCTGAAGCTTTCTTT. It encodes CASSWGQSEAFF.

This clone was observed once. The V gene is TRBV19, the J gene TRBJ1-6; a possible D gene is TRBD1 (6 bases). Trimming stripped 8 bases from V and 7 bases from J, with 18 bases between. Germline assignment: CDR1 LNHDA and CDR2 SQIVND (reference sequence). The CDR3 is made up of 15 amino acids. The chain's CDR3 is CASSMLWTENSPLHF. CDR3 DNA sequence: TGTGCCAGTTCCATGCTTTGGACAGAAAATTCACCCCTCCACTTT.

The rearrangement uses TRBV3-1 (or the pseudogene TRBV3-2) and TRBJ2-4; D not resolved. The germline V and J ends were trimmed by 1 base and 0 bases, with 4 bases remaining between them. Germline V gene lookup returns CDR1 LGHDT and CDR2 YNNKEL (reference sequence). The CDR3 runs to 14 residues. The CDR3 nucleotides are TGTGCCAGCAGCCAAGCCTTAGCCAAAAACATTCAGTACTTC. Its translation: CASSQALAKNIQYF.

This chain uses TRBV11-3 with TRBJ1-1; D not certain. CDR1 SGHNT and CDR2 YENEEA come from the germline V gene. The CDR3 totals 11 residues. The V end was cut by 5 bases, the J end by 11 bases, with 12 bases between. CDR3 protein: CASSLAAGAFF. The DNA of the CDR3 is TGTGCCAGCAGCCTCGCCGCGGGTGCTTTCTTT.

Here the CDR3 DNA reads TGTGCCTGGAGTGGGGACAGCTCTATTAATCGGTATGGCTACACCTTC. It encodes CAWSGDSSINRYGYTF. The V call is TRBV30, the J call TRBJ1-2; 7 nucleotides line up with TRBD1. V shed 1 base and J 5 bases; nucleotides not matched to a gene: 13. CDR3 length: 16 amino acids. Germline V gives CDR1 GTSNPN, CDR2 SVGIG (reference sequence).

This clone was detected only once. V is TRBV2 and J is TRBJ2-2; 8 bases fit TRBD2. From germline, CDR1 is SNHLY and CDR2 FYNNEI. J was trimmed by 6 bases and V by 7 bases; bases with no gene match: 7. CDR3 length equals 14 residues. Here the CDR3 DNA reads TGTGCCAGCACGGGGCGGGGGGACTCCGGGGAGCTGTTTTTT. Protein: CASTGRGDSGELFF.

The chain joins TRBV5-6 to TRBJ2-7, with TRBD1 as a possible D gene (6 bases). The CDR3 length is 13 residues. V was pared by 3 bases and J by 4 bases, with 11 bases between. CDR1 SGHDT and CDR2 YYEEEE come from the germline V gene. DNA of the CDR3: TGTGCCAGCAGCTCGGACAGCCGGTACGAGCAGTACTTC. This gives the protein CASSSDSRYEQYF.

The chain has TRBV5-1 and TRBJ1-2, with 8 bases identical to TRBD1. Looked up from germline, CDR1 is SGHRS and CDR2 is YFSETQ. This CDR3 is 15 amino acids long. Trimming at V came to 4 bases and at J to 2 bases, leaving 7 bases not matched to a gene. CDR3 region: CASSVGTGDNYGYTF. In DNA, the CDR3 is TGCGCCAGCAGCGTGGGGACAGGAGACAACTATGGCTACACCTTC.

This rearrangement joins TRBV2 to TRBJ1-5, with a tentative D call TRBD1 (5 bases). CDR3 length: 15 amino acids. Germline CDR1 and CDR2: SNHLY and FYNNEI. The V and J ends lost 2 bases and 3 bases respectively, with 11 bases between them. CDR3 coding DNA: TGTGCCAGCAGTGAACTTTTACAGGTCAATCAGCCCCAGCATTTT. Translation gives CASSELLQVNQPQHF.

The J gene is TRBJ2-7, the V gene TRBV9, with a tentative D call TRBD2 (5 bases). Trimming left V 0 bases short and J 3 bases short, with 10 bases between. The CDR3 spans 14 residues. Germline-derived CDR1 and CDR2 are SGDLS and YYNGEE. CDR3 loop: CASSVGGSVYEQYF. CDR3 sequence (DNA): TGTGCCAGCAGCGTAGGAGGGAGTGTCTACGAGCAGTACTTC.

This clone has just a few counts. The chain uses TRBV19 and TRBJ1-5; D might be TRBD1 (5 bases). CDR1 is LNHDA, CDR2 SQIVND, per germline (reference sequence). Trimming took 4 bases from V and 4 from J, leaving 17 bases between them. The CDR3 extends over 16 amino acids. The CDR3 reads CASSTGRQNPNQPQHF. CDR3 bases: TGTGCCAGTAGTACTGGGCGACAGAACCCAAATCAGCCCCAGCATTTT.

This chain connects TRBV18 to TRBJ1-1; D might be TRBD1 (6 bases). Germline-derived CDR1 and CDR2 are KGHSH and LQKENI. Trimming removed 3 bases from V and 4 bases from J, with 9 bases in between. The CDR3 contains 13 residues. The CDR3 coding sequence is TGTGCCAGCTCACCGGGACAAATCACTGAAGCTTTCTTT. It codes for CASSPGQITEAFF.

This chain links TRBV21-1 with TRBJ2-1; TRBD2, as called in the table, went unchecked against the DNA. TRBV21-1 is flagged as a pseudogene. The CDR3 length is 22 residues. For the CDR3, the DNA is TGTGCCAGCAGCACTCAACTGGGGGTAGGAGACCCGGGACTAGCGCCCTACAATGAGCAGTTCTTC. Translation: CASSTQLGVGDPGLAPYNEQFF.

V usage is TRBV7-2 and J usage is TRBJ2-3; TRBD1 matches 8 bases. Germline V gives CDR1 SGHTA, CDR2 FQGNSA. The trim removed 2 bases at V and 6 bases at J, leaving 7 bases unmatched. The CDR3 has 15 residues. In DNA form, the CDR3 reads TGTGCCAGCAGCTTAAGTCAGGGGGCCTGGGATACGCAGTATTTT. This sequence encodes CASSLSQGAWDTQYF.

The gene calls are TRBV11-2 and TRBJ1-2, with D possibly being TRBD1 (6 bases). CDR3 length: 13 amino acids. With 2 bases removed from V and 8 bases from J, the gap between germline ends came to 12 bases. CDR1 is SGHAT and CDR2 is FQNNGV in the germline V gene. Written as DNA, the CDR3 is TGTGCCAGCAGCTTATCTGGGGGCGTGGGCTACACCTTC. It codes for CASSLSGGVGYTF.

This clone was detected only a few times. The genes are TRBV11-2 and TRBJ1-5; 9 nucleotides line up with TRBD1. Germline loops: CDR1 SGHAT, CDR2 FQNNGV. This CDR3 spans 18 amino acids. The J segment lost 1 base and the V segment lost 9 bases, leaving 16 bases of the junction unmatched. Here the CDR3 reads CARRPPGQGFDSNQPQHF. The DNA for the CDR3 is TGTGCCAGACGACCACCGGGACAGGGTTTTGACAGCAATCAGCCCCAGCATTTT.

This chain uses TRBV7-5 with TRBJ2-7; no DNA check was done on the table's D call, TRBD1. TRBV7-5 is given as a pseudogene. The CDR3 has 17 amino acids. The CDR3 DNA reads TGTGCCAGAAGCTTCGGTACGCCGACAGAGCTATCCTACGAGCAGTACTTC. This sequence encodes CARSFGTPTELSYEQYF.

The chain carries TRBV11-3 and TRBJ1-1, with D perhaps TRBD1 (5 bases). V lost 2 bases and J 11 bases, leaving 18 bases between the germline ends. This CDR3 has 14 amino acids. Germline CDR1 is SGHNT and CDR2 is YENEEA. The DNA for the CDR3 is TGTGCCAGCAGCTTAACTTGGACGGCGGGGACTGCTTTCTTT. Translating it yields CASSLTWTAGTAFF.

The V call is TRBV5-8, the J call TRBJ2-2, with D possibly matching TRBD2 (5 bases). Germline assignment: CDR1 SGHTS and CDR2 YDEGEE. The CDR3 totals 15 residues. Trimming took off 2 bases at V and 4 bases at J, with 12 bases between the two ends. The CDR3 DNA sequence: TGTGCCAGCAGCTTCCGGGGTTCGATCACCGGGGAGCTGTTTTTT. This encodes CASSFRGSITGELFF.

This chain connects TRBV6-6 to TRBJ2-1; TRBD2 matches 10 bases. The CDR3 loop spans 14 amino acids. Trimming removed 8 bases from V and 9 bases from J; junction bases left unmatched: 10. Germline assignment: CDR1 MNHNY and CDR2 SVGAGI (reference sequence). For the CDR3, the DNA is TGTGCCAGCTTTTCGAGCGGGAGGGCCGGTGAGCAGTTCTTC. Translation: CASFSSGRAGEQFF.

The chain links TRBV5-6 to TRBJ1-5, with 8 bases fitting TRBD1. Looked up from germline, CDR1 is SGHDT and CDR2 is YYEEEE. The CDR3 spans 16 residues. V was clipped by 4 bases and J by 3 bases; unmatched bases: 9. In DNA, the CDR3 is TGTGCCAGCAGCCGAACCGGGACAGGAGCCAATCAGCCCCAGCATTTT. Its translation is CASSRTGTGANQPQHF.

This sequence joins TRBV5-6 and TRBJ1-5; D not certain. Trimming pared 4 bases from V and 5 bases from J, leaving 7 bases between. This CDR3 comprises 12 residues. CDR1 and CDR2 from the germline V gene are SGHDT and YYEEEE. CDR3 sequence (DNA): TGTGCCAGCAGCCTGTCCGATCAGCCCCAGCATTTT. It specifies CASSLSDQPQHF.

A single count supports this clone. CDR3 DNA: TGTGCCAGCTCACAGGGAGCCTATGGCTACACCTTC. Amino acid sequence: CASSQGAYGYTF. This chain connects TRBV25-1 to TRBJ1-2, with a weak D call TRBD1 (6 bases). The CDR3 is 12 amino acids. Germline V CDR1 and CDR2: MGHDK, SYGVNS. Trimming left V 8 bases short and J 4 bases short, with 11 bases between.

The chain joins TRBV5-8 to TRBJ1-2, with unresolved D. The CDR3 is 15 residues long. Germline lookup yields CDR1 SGHTS and CDR2 YDEGEE. The ends were cut back, 1 base at V and 1 base at J, with 11 bases in the middle. CDR3 nucleotides: TGTGCCAGCAGCTTGAGTACTCTCCTTAACTATGGCTACACCTTC. This gives the protein CASSLSTLLNYGYTF.

This clone has just one count. The V gene is TRBV9, the J gene TRBJ1-2; D is possibly TRBD1 (6 bases). This CDR3 has 14 residues. The V gene's germline CDR1 is SGDLS and CDR2 YYNGEE. The V gene lost 3 bases and the J gene lost 6 bases, with 15 bases spanning the gap. DNA of the CDR3: TGTGCCAGCAGCGCAGTACAGGGCGTGGATGGCTACACCTTC. This gives the protein CASSAVQGVDGYTF.